This T cell receptor (beta chain) appears in the sequencing data of a study of shared clonotypes between healthy human individuals. Regarding the study as a whole: Larger estimated richness was generally recorded for naive subsets relative to memory subsets.

This clone was seen just once. Its antigen is as yet unknown. Germline assignment: CDR1 SGDLS and CDR2 YYNGEE. The CDR3 length is 15 residues. The ends were cut back, 3 bases at V and 0 bases at J, with 13 bases in the middle. Libraries were prepared by immunoSEQ multiplex PCR; TCRdb keeps only in-frame clonotypes and omits some of them. This table holds some 660,000 clones, around 78% found once. The sequence was obtained from a woman in her twenties or thirties in good health. The chain links TRBV9 to TRBJ2-7; a possible D gene is TRBD1 (6 bases). The sample comprised memory CD4+ T cells sorted from blood. The subset was: CD45RA-negative fraction. The CDR3 loop is CASSASGTNSYEQYF. As DNA, the CDR3 is TGTGCCAGCAGCGCCTCCGGGACAAACTCCTACGAGCAGTACTTC.